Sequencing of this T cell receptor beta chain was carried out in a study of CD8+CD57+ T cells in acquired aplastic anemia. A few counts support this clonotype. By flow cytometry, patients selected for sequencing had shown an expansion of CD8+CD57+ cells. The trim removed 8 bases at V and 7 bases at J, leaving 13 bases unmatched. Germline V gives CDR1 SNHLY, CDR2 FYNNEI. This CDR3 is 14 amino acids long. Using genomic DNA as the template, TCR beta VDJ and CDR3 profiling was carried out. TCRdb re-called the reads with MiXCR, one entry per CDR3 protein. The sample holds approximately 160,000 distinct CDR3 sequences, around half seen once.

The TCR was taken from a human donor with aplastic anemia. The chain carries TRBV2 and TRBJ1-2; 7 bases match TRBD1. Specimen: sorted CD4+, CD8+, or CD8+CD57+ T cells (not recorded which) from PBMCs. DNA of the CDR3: TGTGCCAGCTCACCACGGGACAGCGCCTCTGGCTACACCTTC. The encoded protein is CASSPRDSASGYTF. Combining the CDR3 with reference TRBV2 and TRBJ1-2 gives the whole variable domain EPEVTQTPSHQVTQMGQEVILRCVPISNHLYFYWYRQILGQKVEFLVSFYNNEISEKSEIFDDQFSVERPDGSNFTLKIRSTKLEDSAMYFCASSPRDSASGYTFGSGTRLTVV.